Listed below are T cell receptor beta chains from one sample, sequenced in a study of T cells in Graves' hyperthyroidism and ophthalmopathy. TCRdb called the multiplex PCR reads again in MiXCR, with one record for every CDR3 protein. The sample comprises about 290,000 distinct CDR3 sequences, about an eighth of which are singletons, and roughly 8.5% rests with the top ten. Sequenced material: blood. The receptors derive from a woman between 25 and 40 years old with Graves' hyperthyroidism that later progressed to Graves' ophthalmopathy. Both conserved end residues are part of each CDR3. A D gene is named only where the DNA matches it firmly. Size is stated for part of the rows, as once, few or many counts, or as a class when the clone is expanded.

j_call v_call d_call clone_size cdr3_nt cdr3_aa
TRBJ1-5 TRBV29-1 - many TGCAGCGTTTCCCTTGGGGGGATCAATCAGCCCCAGCATTTT CSVSLGGINQPQHF
TRBJ1-2 TRBV28 TRBD1 many TGTGCCAGCACGGCTAACAGGGGGCATGGCTACACCTTC CASTANRGHGYTF
TRBJ2-1 TRBV6-1 - - TGTGCCAGCAGCGGAAGCGGATGGAGTGAGCAGTTCTTC CASSGSGWSEQFF
TRBJ2-1 TRBV6-2/TRBV6-3 - many TGTGCCAGCAGTTACAGGGAAATTCGGAATGAGCAGTTCTTC CASSYREIRNEQFF
TRBJ2-1 TRBV12-3/TRBV12-4 - many TGTGCCAGCAGTTTACTGGATCCCAACAATGAGCAGTTCTTC CASSLLDPNNEQFF
TRBJ2-1 TRBV3-1 - many TGTGCCAGCAGCCAGACGAGCCCCTACAATGAGCAGTTCTTC CASSQTSPYNEQFF
TRBJ2-7 TRBV12-3/TRBV12-4 - many TGTGCCAGCAGTTTTTCGGGGGTACCTACGGAGCAGTACTTC CASSFSGVPTEQYF
TRBJ1-2 TRBV10-3 TRBD1 many TGTGCCATCAGGGATGGACAGGGACAGCGTGGCTACACCTTC CAIRDGQGQRGYTF
TRBJ2-1 TRBV3-1 TRBD2 many TGTGCCAGCAGCCCAACTAGCGATGTACATAATGAGCAGTTCTTC CASSPTSDVHNEQFF
TRBJ2-3 TRBV7-9 - many TGTGCCAGCGGGGGATATTTGTCTGGCACAGATACGCAGTATTTT CASGGYLSGTDTQYF
TRBJ2-1 TRBV19 - few TGTGCCAGTAGTATCCCTAACCACAATGAGCAGTTCTTC CASSIPNHNEQFF
TRBJ2-2 TRBV7-6 - few TGTGCCAGCAGCTTTGACAGAGGGCCCGGGGAGCTGTTTTTT CASSFDRGPGELFF
TRBJ2-1 TRBV20-1 - many TGCAGTGCTAACGCCGGACTCCCCAATGAGCAGTTCTTC CSANAGLPNEQFF
TRBJ2-1 TRBV28 TRBD2 many TGTGCCAGCAGCCTAGGACTAGCGGGAGCCCCGGGGCGGGAGCAGTTCTTC CASSLGLAGAPGREQFF
TRBJ2-1 TRBV18 TRBD2 few TGTGCCAGCTCGCCCAAAAGCGGGGGACCTAAGGGGGGACTAGCGGGACAGCAGTTCTTC CASSPKSGGPKGGLAGQQFF
TRBJ1-4 TRBV27 - - TGTGCCAGCAGGGGTAGACCCCGGGACGCCCGGAAAGGTGAAAAACTGTTTTTT CASRGRPRDARKGEKLFF
TRBJ2-2 TRBV13 - many TGTGCCAGCAGCTTCCAGGGACGGGTTAACACCGGGGAGCTGTTTTTT CASSFQGRVNTGELFF
TRBJ2-7 TRBV6-2/TRBV6-3 - many TGTGCCAGCAGTTACGAGGCTGCGCGCCACGAGCAGTACTTC CASSYEAARHEQYF
TRBJ1-4 TRBV9 - few TGTGCCAGCAGCGTAGAGGGGGAAGAAAAACTGTTTTTT CASSVEGEEKLFF
TRBJ2-1 TRBV9 TRBD1 - TGTGCCAGCAGCGTACACCCACGGGACCAGGGGGATTGGGAGCAGTTCTTC CASSVHPRDQGDWEQFF
TRBJ2-7 TRBV3-1 - many TGTGCCAGCAGCCAAGGACTCGACAGTCTTTACTACGAGCAGTACTTC CASSQGLDSLYYEQYF
TRBJ2-2 TRBV20-1 - many TGCAGTGCCGCCGGGACTGCCTTGAGGGGGGAGCTGTTTTTT CSAAGTALRGELFF
TRBJ2-5 TRBV7-6 TRBD1 many TGTGCCAGCAGCTTAGGGAGGAGGGACAGGGTGGAGACCCAGTACTTC CASSLGRRDRVETQYF
TRBJ2-3 TRBV7-8 - many TGTGCCAGCAGCTTAGGGAGAGATACGCAGTATTTT CASSLGRDTQYF
TRBJ2-5 TRBV2 TRBD1 many TGTGCCAGCACCAGCATGACAGGGCAAGAGACCCAGTACTTC CASTSMTGQETQYF
TRBJ2-7 TRBV12-3/TRBV12-4 - many TGTGCCAGCAGTTTTGGGGCCTACGAGCAGTACTTC CASSFGAYEQYF
TRBJ2-3 TRBV28 - many TGTGCCAGCAGCCGTGGGGCCGATATCGGACTCGTGGGCGCAGATACGCAGTATTTT CASSRGADIGLVGADTQYF
TRBJ2-1 TRBV12-5 TRBD2 - TGTGCTAGTGGTTTGGGGACTAGCGGAGGGAATGAGCAGTTCTTC CASGLGTSGGNEQFF
TRBJ2-2 TRBV5-5 - many TGTGCCAGCAGCTTGGACGGTATCACCGGGGAGCTGTTTTTT CASSLDGITGELFF